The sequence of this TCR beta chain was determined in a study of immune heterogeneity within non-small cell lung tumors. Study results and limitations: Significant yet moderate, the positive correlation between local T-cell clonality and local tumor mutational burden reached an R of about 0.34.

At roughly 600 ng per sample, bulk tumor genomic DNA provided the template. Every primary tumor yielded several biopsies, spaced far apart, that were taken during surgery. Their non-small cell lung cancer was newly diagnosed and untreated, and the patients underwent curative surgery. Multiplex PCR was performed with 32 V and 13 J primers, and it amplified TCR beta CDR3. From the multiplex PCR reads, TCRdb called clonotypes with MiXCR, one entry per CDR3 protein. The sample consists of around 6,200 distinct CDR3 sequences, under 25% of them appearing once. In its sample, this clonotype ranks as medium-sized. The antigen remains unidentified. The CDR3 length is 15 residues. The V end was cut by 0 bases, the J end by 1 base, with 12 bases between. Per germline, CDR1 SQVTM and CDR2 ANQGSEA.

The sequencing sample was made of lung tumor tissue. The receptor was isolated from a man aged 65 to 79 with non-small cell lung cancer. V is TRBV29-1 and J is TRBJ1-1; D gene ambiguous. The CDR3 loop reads CSVEDRGQENTEAFF. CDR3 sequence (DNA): TGCAGCGTTGAAGATCGTGGGCAGGAGAACACTGAAGCTTTCTTT.